Shown below are 21 T cell receptor beta chains from a single sample sequenced in a study of T cells in tuberculosis. The protocol was immunoSEQ multiplex PCR, while the TCRdb copy is restricted to in-frame clones and leaves out a portion. The sample shows about 43,000 clones, 94% of them seen only once. Material for sequencing was PBMCs. The receptors derive from a donor aged 10 to 29 with latent tuberculosis or without tuberculosis infection. Some clones in this sample may be carry-over from other donors' samples.

The chain links TRBV11-2 to TRBJ2-7; the D gene is possibly TRBD1 (6 bases). There are 16 residues in the CDR3. Germline CDR1 reads SGHAT; CDR2 reads FQNNGV. The V end was cut by 2 bases, the J end by 2 bases, with 16 bases between. The CDR3 nucleotides read TGTGCCAGCAGCTTACCCACGACAGGTTCTACCTACGAGCAGTACTTC. It specifies CASSLPTTGSTYEQYF. Full variable domain (missing parts from reference TRBV11-2 and TRBJ2-7): EAGVAQSPRYKIIEKRQSVAFWCNPISGHATLYWYQQILGQGPKLLIQFQNNGVVDDSQLPKDRFSAERLKGVDSTLKIQPAKLEDSAVYLCASSLPTTGSTYEQYFGPGTRLTVT.

The chain carries TRBV7-6 and TRBJ2-1; D possibly corresponds to TRBD2 (5 bases). Trimming pared 5 bases from V and 5 bases from J, leaving 16 bases between. The CDR3 totals 15 residues. Germline V CDR1 and CDR2: SGHVS, FNYEAQ. CDR3 loop: CASSPLGRGNNEQFF. The DNA for the CDR3 is TGTGCCAGCAGCCCACTGGGCAGAGGGAACAATGAGCAGTTCTTC.

V is TRBV29-1 and J is TRBJ2-7, with D unclear. V lost 0 bases and J lost 3, with 6 bases in between. The CDR3 runs 12 residues. Germline CDR1 reads SQVTM; CDR2 reads ANQGSEA. In DNA, the CDR3 is TGCAGCGTTGAAGACGCAGACTACGAGCAGTACTTC. This translates into CSVEDADYEQYF.

This chain joins TRBV19 and TRBJ1-5; TRBD1 matches at 7 bases. The CDR3 length is 16 residues. Germline lookup yields CDR1 LNHDA and CDR2 SQIVND (reference sequence). J was trimmed by 8 bases and V by 6 bases; bases with no gene match: 16. In nucleotides, the CDR3 is TGTGCCAGTAGCTTAACCGGGACAGCCCGTCGAGAGCCCCAGCATTTT. It encodes CASSLTGTARREPQHF. The full variable domain, in which reference TRBV19 and TRBJ1-5 provide the parts outside the CDR3, is DGGITQSPKYLFRKEGQNVTLSCEQNLNHDAMYWYRQDPGQGLRLIYYSQIVNDFQKGDIAEGYSVSREKKESFPLTVTSAQKNPTAFYLCASSLTGTARREPQHFGDGTRLSIL.

This chain links TRBV6-5 with TRBJ1-2; 10 bases are a match to TRBD1. V gave up 5 bases and J gave up 6 bases; unmatched junction bases: 9. The CDR3 runs 15 residues. CDR1 and CDR2 (germline): MNHEY, SVGAGI. The CDR3 is CASSVGGQGPDGYTF. CDR3 bases: TGTGCCAGCAGTGTGGGGGGACAGGGGCCTGATGGCTACACCTTC.

The gene calls are TRBV15 and TRBJ1-4; TRBD1 matches at 7 bases. Germline loops: CDR1 LNHNV, CDR2 YYDKDF (reference sequence). J was trimmed by 8 bases and V by 5 bases; bases with no gene match: 8. CDR3 length: 14 residues. The CDR3 is CATSRQGSPEKLFF. The CDR3, as DNA: TGTGCCACCAGCCGACAGGGATCCCCCGAAAAACTGTTTTTT. Drawing the rest from reference TRBV15 and TRBJ1-4, the complete variable domain is DAMVIQNPRYQVTQFGKPVTLSCSQTLNHNVMYWYQQKSSQAPKLLFHYYDKDFNNEADTPDNFQSRRPNTSFCFLDIRSPGLGDTAMYLCATSRQGSPEKLFFGSGTQLSVL.

This rearrangement joins TRBV28 to TRBJ1-3; D perhaps matches TRBD1 (6 bases). The germline CDR1 and CDR2 sequences are MDHEN and SYDVKM. Trimming took off 4 bases at V and 0 bases at J, with 19 bases between the two ends. This CDR3 contains 18 residues. The CDR3 here is CASSSQSGAFRSGNTIYF. The DNA of the CDR3 is TGTGCCAGCAGTTCACAATCAGGGGCCTTTCGCTCTGGAAACACCATATATTTT.

V is TRBV2 and J is TRBJ2-1; 9 bases map to TRBD2. Unmatched junction bases numbered 3, after V lost 7 bases and J lost 2 bases. This CDR3 has 14 amino acids. Germline-derived CDR1 and CDR2 are SNHLY and FYNNEI. In nucleotides, the CDR3 is TGTGCCAGCAAGGCGGGAGGGCCCTACAATGAGCAGTTCTTC. It codes for CASKAGGPYNEQFF.

V usage is TRBV28 and J usage is TRBJ2-2; 8 bases fit TRBD2. The CDR3 runs to 18 residues. Germline assignment: CDR1 MDHEN and CDR2 SYDVKM. Losses at the gene ends were 3 bases for V and 2 bases for J; bases not matched to a gene: 11. CDR3 region: CASSFGVFGRGNTGELFF. The CDR3 DNA reads as TGTGCCAGCAGTTTCGGAGTGTTCGGGAGGGGAAACACCGGGGAGCTGTTTTTT.

V and J are TRBV12-5 and TRBJ2-1; the D is unclear. The CDR3 spans 14 residues. The V end was cut by 6 bases, the J end by 6 bases, with 15 bases between. CDR1 LGHNT and CDR2 FRNRAP come from the germline V gene. The CDR3 coding sequence is TGTGCTAGTGGCCCCCGGGTGCCGGTCAATGAGCAGTTCTTC. It encodes CASGPRVPVNEQFF.

This chain uses TRBV5-6 with TRBJ2-5, with 8 bases that match TRBD1. J lost 2 bases, V lost 0 bases, and 0 bases had no gene match. Germline assignment: CDR1 SGHDT and CDR2 YYEEEE. This CDR3 is built from 14 residues. DNA of the CDR3: TGTGCCAGCAGCTTGGACAGGGGGCAAGAGACCCAGTACTTC. Translated, it gives CASSLDRGQETQYF. Based on the CDR3 plus reference TRBV5-6 and TRBJ2-5, the full variable domain is DAGVTQSPTHLIKTRGQQVTLRCSPKSGHDTVSWYQQALGQGPQFIFQYYEEEERQRGNFPDRFSGHQFPNYSSELNVNALLLGDSALYLCASSLDRGQETQYFGPGTRLLVL.

CDR3 amino acids: CASSPRLVGNEQFF. The CDR3 coding sequence is TGTGCCAGCAGCCCAAGACTAGTTGGCAATGAGCAGTTCTTC. This chain uses TRBV9 with TRBJ2-1, with D perhaps TRBD2 (6 bases). Germline CDR1 is SGDLS and CDR2 is YYNGEE. The V and J ends lost 4 bases and 6 bases respectively, with 14 bases between them. The CDR3 contains 14 residues.

The chain carries TRBV27 and TRBJ1-1; D is uncertain. V was trimmed by 5 bases and J by 0 bases, leaving 10 bases between them. The CDR3 covers 14 residues. The germline V gene encodes CDR1 MNHEY and CDR2 SMNVEV (reference sequence). CDR3 DNA: TGTGCCAGCAGTCCTTCGACTGTGAACACTGAAGCTTTCTTT. It is translated as CASSPSTVNTEAFF.

The rearrangement links TRBV6-1 to TRBJ1-2; D might be TRBD1 (6 bases). Trimming took off 4 bases at V and 0 bases at J, with 18 bases between the two ends. Looked up from germline, CDR1 is MNHNS and CDR2 is SASEGT. This CDR3 has 17 amino acids. CDR3 amino acids: CASSGPPGTNTNYGYTF. The CDR3, as DNA: TGTGCCAGCAGTGGTCCTCCTGGGACAAATACTAACTATGGCTACACCTTC.

The V and J genes are TRBV27 and TRBJ2-4; 13 bases line up with TRBD2. Germline V lookup: CDR1 MNHEY, CDR2 SMNVEV (reference sequence). This CDR3 has 16 amino acids. V lost 4 bases to trimming and J lost 6 bases; unmatched junction nucleotides: 6. The CDR3 region is CASSSWTSGSGNIQYF. The CDR3 bases are TGTGCCAGCAGTTCTTGGACTAGCGGGAGCGGAAACATTCAGTACTTC.

V gene TRBV5-1 combines with J gene TRBJ2-7; the D gene is possibly TRBD1 (6 bases). Per the germline V gene, CDR1 is SGHRS and CDR2 is YFSETQ. The CDR3 length is 15 residues. V lost 0 bases to trimming and J lost 1 base, with 11 bases between them. CDR3 region: CASSLGPQGSYEQYF. The CDR3 DNA sequence: TGCGCCAGCAGCTTGGGACCCCAGGGGTCCTACGAGCAGTACTTC. Full variable domain (rest looked up from reference TRBV5-1 and TRBJ2-7): KAGVTQTPRYLIKTRGQQVTLSCSPISGHRSVSWYQQTPGQGLQFLFEYFSETQRNKGNFPGRFSGRQFSNSRSEMNVSTLELGDSALYLCASSLGPQGSYEQYFGPGTRLTVT.

This chain joins TRBV5-6 and TRBJ1-1, with TRBD1 identical over 7 bases. This CDR3 spans 16 amino acids. CDR1 and CDR2 from the germline V gene are SGHDT and YYEEEE. V lost 4 bases and J lost 1; bases outside the gene matches: 10. The CDR3 DNA is TGTGCCAGCAGCCTAGGGACAGCCAGTTGGAACACTGAAGCTTTCTTT. Encoded protein: CASSLGTASWNTEAFF.

The V and J genes are TRBV15 and TRBJ2-1; TRBD1 aligns across 8 bases. Germline CDR1 is LNHNV and CDR2 is YYDKDF (reference sequence). The V segment lost 0 bases and the J segment 2 bases; nucleotides outside the gene matches: 12. The CDR3 spans 19 residues. Here the CDR3 reads CATSREQLIDRGPYNEQFF. CDR3 DNA sequence: TGTGCCACCAGCAGAGAGCAGCTGATCGACAGGGGACCCTACAATGAGCAGTTCTTC. Full variable domain (missing parts from reference TRBV15 and TRBJ2-1): DAMVIQNPRYQVTQFGKPVTLSCSQTLNHNVMYWYQQKSSQAPKLLFHYYDKDFNNEADTPDNFQSRRPNTSFCFLDIRSPGLGDTAMYLCATSREQLIDRGPYNEQFFGPGTRLTVL.

This chain connects TRBV7-9 to TRBJ2-3, with 16 bases identical to TRBD2. J gave up 4 bases and V 5 bases, and 12 bases lay outside the gene matches. The CDR3 totals 19 residues. Germline lookup yields CDR1 SEHNR and CDR2 FQNEAQ (reference sequence). The CDR3 bases are TGTGCCAGCAGCGCTACCAGGGGGACTAGCGGGAGGGCCTCAGATACGCAGTATTTT. Translation gives CASSATRGTSGRASDTQYF.

This chain uses TRBV30 with TRBJ2-1, with D maybe TRBD2 (5 bases). Germline CDR1 GTSNPN, CDR2 SVGIG (reference sequence). Between the trimmed V and J ends, which lost 2 bases and 7 bases, there was a span of 9 bases. The length of the CDR3 is 12 residues. The CDR3 DNA reads as TGTGCCTGGAGTCAGGAGCGGAATGAGCAGTTCTTC. This sequence encodes CAWSQERNEQFF.

The V call is TRBV5-8, the J call TRBJ2-6; TRBD1 matches at 8 bases. The CDR3 totals 17 residues. The V segment lost 4 bases and the J segment 4 bases; nucleotides outside the gene matches: 10. Germline V gene lookup returns CDR1 SGHTS and CDR2 YDEGEE. The CDR3 nucleotides read TGTGCCAGCAGCCCAAGACAGGGGCCGACGGGGGCCAACGTCCTGACTTTC. Encoded protein: CASSPRQGPTGANVLTF.